Detailed here is one T cell receptor beta chain. Its antigen is undetermined. Each CDR3 protein gets one entry after TCRdb re-called the 5' RACE reads with MiXCR. The repertoire consists of about 350,000 distinct CDR3 sequences, with 25% to 30% occurring once and the leading ten covering approximately 15%. This entry belongs to a study of T-cell memory formation after mild COVID-19. Germline V lookup: CDR1 SGHTA, CDR2 FQGNSA. The CDR3 spans 15 residues. J lost 4 bases, V lost 2 bases, and 4 bases had no gene match. Regarding the study as a whole: A subset of responding clones appeared in pre-infection memory, suggesting cross-reactive memory joined. Contracting clones from day 15 to 85 had balanced CD4/CD8; later expanders favoured CD4+.

The genes are TRBV7-2 and TRBJ1-3, with 8 bases fitting TRBD1. Sequences were obtained from PBMCs or a T cell subset sorted from them (not recorded which). This receptor was taken from an adult woman who had mild COVID-19 (a few samples of this study predate the infection). Cell type and time point are not known. The CDR3 sequence is CASSLQTGVGNTIYF. CDR3 coding DNA: TGTGCCAGCAGCTTACAGACAGGGGTCGGAAACACCATATATTTT.